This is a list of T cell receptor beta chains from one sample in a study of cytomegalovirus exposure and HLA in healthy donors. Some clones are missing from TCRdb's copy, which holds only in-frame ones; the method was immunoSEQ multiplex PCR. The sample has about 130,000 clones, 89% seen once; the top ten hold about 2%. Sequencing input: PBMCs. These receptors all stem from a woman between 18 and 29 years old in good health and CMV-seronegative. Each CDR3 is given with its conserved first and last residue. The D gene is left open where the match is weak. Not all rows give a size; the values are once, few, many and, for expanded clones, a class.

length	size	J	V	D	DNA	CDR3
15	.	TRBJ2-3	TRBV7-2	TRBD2	TGTGCCAGCAGTCCCGGACTAGCGTTAACAGATACGCAGTATTTT	CASSPGLALTDTQYF
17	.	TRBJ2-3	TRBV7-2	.	TGTGCCAGCAGCTTAGGAGGGAATCCCTCTAGCACAGATACGCAGTATTTT	CASSLGGNPSSTDTQYF
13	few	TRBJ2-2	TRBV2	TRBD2	TGTGCCAGCAGTGGGCGGGAGTTGGGGGAGCTGTTTTTT	CASSGRELGELFF
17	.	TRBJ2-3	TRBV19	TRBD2	TGTGCCAGTAGTATGACCCTGGGGGGCGGGAGGACAGATACGCAGTATTTT	CASSMTLGGGRTDTQYF
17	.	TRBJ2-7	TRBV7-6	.	TGTGCCAGCAGCATAGCCATGGAGGGGGCCCTCTCCTACGAGCAGTACTTC	CASSIAMEGALSYEQYF
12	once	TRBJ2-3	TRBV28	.	TGTGCCAGCAGCCCCGGCACAGATACGCAGTATTTT	CASSPGTDTQYF
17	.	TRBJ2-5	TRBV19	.	TGTGCCAGTAGTATAGCGGCAGGAATGGGTTTACAAGAGACCCAGTACTTC	CASSIAAGMGLQETQYF
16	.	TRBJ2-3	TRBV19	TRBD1	TGTGCCAGTAAGGTTCGGGGACAGGGGGCCACAGATACGCAGTATTTT	CASKVRGQGATDTQYF
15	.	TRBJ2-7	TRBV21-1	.	TGTGCCAGCAGCAAAGCAGCGGACGGAGCCTACGAGCAGTACTTC	CASSKAADGAYEQYF
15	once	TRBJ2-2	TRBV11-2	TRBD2	TGTGCCAGCAGCAAACTAGCGGGAAGGGCCGGGGAGCTGTTTTTT	CASSKLAGRAGELFF
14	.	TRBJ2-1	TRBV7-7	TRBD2	TGTGCTAGCAGCATTAGCGGGAGCTTTAGTGAGCAGTTCTTC	CASSISGSFSEQFF
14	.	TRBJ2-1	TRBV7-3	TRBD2	TGTGCCAGCAGCTCCGGACTAGCGTCGAATGAGCAGTTCTTC	CASSSGLASNEQFF
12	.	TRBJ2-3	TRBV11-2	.	TGTGCCAGCAGCTTCCCGACAGATACGCAGTATTTT	CASSFPTDTQYF
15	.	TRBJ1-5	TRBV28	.	TGTGCCAGCAACCCGCGGGGGGCGTACTCTCAGCCCCAGCATTTT	CASNPRGAYSQPQHF
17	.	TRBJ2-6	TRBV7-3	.	TGTGCCAGCAGCTTACTCCCCCCGGGCTCTGGGGCCAACGTCCTGACTTTC	CASSLLPPGSGANVLTF
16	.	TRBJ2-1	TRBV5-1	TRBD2	TGCGCCAGCAGCCGGGGGCCTAGCGGGAGTAGAAATGAGCAGTTCTTC	CASSRGPSGSRNEQFF
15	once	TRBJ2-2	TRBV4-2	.	TGTGCCAGCAGCCAACGCCGGACAGTGATCGGGGAGCTGTTTTTT	CASSQRRTVIGELFF
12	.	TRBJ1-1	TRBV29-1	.	TGCAGCGTAGAGGAAATGAACACTGAAGCTTTCTTT	CSVEEMNTEAFF
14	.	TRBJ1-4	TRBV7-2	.	TGTGCCAGCAGCCTCCCGGGTCGTAATGAAAAACTGTTTTTT	CASSLPGRNEKLFF
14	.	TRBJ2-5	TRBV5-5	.	TGTGCCAGCAGCTTTGCGGGGCCCCAAGAGACCCAGTACTTC	CASSFAGPQETQYF
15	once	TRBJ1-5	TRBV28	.	TGTGCCAGCGGAAAGCGGGGGAATAGCAATCAGCCCCAGCATTTT	CASGKRGNSNQPQHF
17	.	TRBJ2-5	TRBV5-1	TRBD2	TGCGCCAGCAGCTTGGCCATCGGGAGGGCCTCACAAGAGACCCAGTACTTC	CASSLAIGRASQETQYF
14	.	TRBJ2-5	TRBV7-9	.	TGTGCCAGCAGCTTAGGTACAGGGATGGAGACCCAGTACTTC	CASSLGTGMETQYF
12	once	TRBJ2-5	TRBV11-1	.	TGTGCCAGCAGCTTACAGGGAGAGACCCAGTACTTC	CASSLQGETQYF
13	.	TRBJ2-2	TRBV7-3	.	TGTGCCAGCAGCTCCACTAACACCGGGGAGCTGTTTTTT	CASSSTNTGELFF
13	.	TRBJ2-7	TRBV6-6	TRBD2	TGTGCCAGCACGTCGGGAGGGCCCTACGAGCAGTACTTC	CASTSGGPYEQYF
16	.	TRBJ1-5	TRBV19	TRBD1	TGTGCCAGTACCAGGACAGGGGACTATAGCAATCAGCCCCAGCATTTT	CASTRTGDYSNQPQHF
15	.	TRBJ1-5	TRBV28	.	TGTGCCAGCAGAATTACAGGTAATAGCAATCAGCCCCAGCATTTT	CASRITGNSNQPQHF
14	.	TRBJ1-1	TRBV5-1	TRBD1	TGCGCCAGCAGCTTGGGACAGGGGGCAACTGAAGCTTTCTTT	CASSLGQGATEAFF
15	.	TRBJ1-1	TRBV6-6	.	TGTGCCAGCAGTTACTCTTTCACAGTGAACACTGAAGCTTTCTTT	CASSYSFTVNTEAFF
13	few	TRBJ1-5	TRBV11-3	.	TGTGCCAGCAGCTTAGGAACGGGTCAGCCCCAGCATTTT	CASSLGTGQPQHF
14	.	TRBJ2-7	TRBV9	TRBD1	TGTGCCAGCAGCGCCTCGGGGACAGGATACGAGCAGTACTTC	CASSASGTGYEQYF
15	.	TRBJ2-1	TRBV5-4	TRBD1	TGTGCCAGCGAGATCGGACAGGGGGCGAAACGGGAGCAGTTCTTC	CASEIGQGAKREQFF
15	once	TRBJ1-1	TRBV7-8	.	TGTGCCAGCAGCCCCGTGAGGGCACCGTCCACTGAAGCTTTCTTT	CASSPVRAPSTEAFF
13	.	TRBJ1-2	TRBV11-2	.	TGTGCCAGCAGCTCCCCGGGGGTGGGGGGCTACACCTTC	CASSSPGVGGYTF
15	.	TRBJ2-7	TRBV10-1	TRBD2	TGCGCCAGCAGTCCTAGCGGCCCAAGCTCCTACGAGCAGTACTTC	CASSPSGPSSYEQYF
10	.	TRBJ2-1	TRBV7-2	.	TGTGCCAGCAGCTTAGGCGTTCCGTTCTTC	CASSLGVPFF
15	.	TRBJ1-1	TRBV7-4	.	TGTGCCAGCAGCACCCGGACAGCTCCGAGCACTGAAGCTTTCTTT	CASSTRTAPSTEAFF
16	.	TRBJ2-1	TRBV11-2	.	TGTGCCAGCAGCTCAGCTTCGGGGTCTTCCTACAATGAGCAGTTCTTC	CASSSASGSSYNEQFF
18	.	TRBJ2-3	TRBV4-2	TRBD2	TGTGCCAGCAGCCAAGATTCGGGACTAGCGGGAGTCACGGATACGCAGTATTTT	CASSQDSGLAGVTDTQYF
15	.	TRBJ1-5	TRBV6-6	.	TGTGCCAGCAGAGAGTCCGGTTATAGCAATCAGCCCCAGCATTTT	CASRESGYSNQPQHF
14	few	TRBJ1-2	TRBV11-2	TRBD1	TGTGCCAGCAGCGTGGACAGGTTCCGGTATGGCTACACCTTC	CASSVDRFRYGYTF
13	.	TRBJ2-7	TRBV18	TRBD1	TGTGCCAGCTCATCACAGGGACAGAGCGAGCAGTACTTC	CASSSQGQSEQYF
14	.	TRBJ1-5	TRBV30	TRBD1	TGTGCCTGGGAACCGGGACAGGGGAGTCAGCCCCAGCATTTT	CAWEPGQGSQPQHF
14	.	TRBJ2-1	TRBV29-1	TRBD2	TGCAGCGTTGAGGGACTAGCCTCTTACAATGAGCAGTTCTTC	CSVEGLASYNEQFF
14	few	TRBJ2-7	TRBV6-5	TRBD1	TGTGCCAGCAGGGGACAGGGGGCTCGCTACGAGCAGTACTTC	CASRGQGARYEQYF
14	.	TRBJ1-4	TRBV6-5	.	TGTGCCAGCAGCCAAGGGGTGGAAGCCGGGAAACTGTTTTTT	CASSQGVEAGKLFF
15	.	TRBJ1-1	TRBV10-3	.	TGTGCCATCAGTAGTCCAGGGGAGAGGAACACTGAAGCTTTCTTT	CAISSPGERNTEAFF
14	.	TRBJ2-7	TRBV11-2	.	TGTGCCAGCAGCTTAGGAGTAGCGGCCTACGAGCAGTACTTC	CASSLGVAAYEQYF
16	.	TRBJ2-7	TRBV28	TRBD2	TGTGCCAGCAGTTTATGGGGACTAGCGGGAGTCCACGAGCAGTACTTC	CASSLWGLAGVHEQYF
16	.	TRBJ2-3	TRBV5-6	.	TGTGCCAGCAGCTTGTTGGGGGCAGGAAACACAGATACGCAGTATTTT	CASSLLGAGNTDTQYF
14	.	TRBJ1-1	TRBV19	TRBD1	TGTGCCAGTAGTGGGGGACAGTTGAACACTGAAGCTTTCTTT	CASSGGQLNTEAFF
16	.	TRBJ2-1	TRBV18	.	TGTGCCAGCTCACCTCAACTCTGGAGCTCCTACAATGAGCAGTTCTTC	CASSPQLWSSYNEQFF
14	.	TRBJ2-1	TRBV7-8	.	TGTGCCAGCAGCTACAGGGTTTCCTACAATGAGCAGTTCTTC	CASSYRVSYNEQFF
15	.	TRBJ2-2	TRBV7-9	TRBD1	TGTGCCAGCAGCCGCGACAGGGTGGCCATCGGGGAGCTGTTTTTT	CASSRDRVAIGELFF